This T cell receptor beta chain was obtained from a study of monozygotic twins with inflammatory bowel disease. Template switching introduced UMIs that contain a 6-nucleotide sample barcode. TCRdb re-called the 5' RACE reads; one entry per CDR3 protein, DNA not given. The sample spans 330,000 or so distinct CDR3 sequences; the ten largest clones claim over 2%. This CDR3 region has 14 residues. Sequencing used blood. V is TRBV12-3 or TRBV12-4 and J is TRBJ2-7; the TCRdb call, TRBD1, lacks DNA for checking. The clonotype was recovered from a human donor with ulcerative colitis or Crohn's disease, or a healthy co-twin of an affected twin (not recorded which). CDR3 protein: CASSSRGRTYEQYF.